Shown below are 20 T cell receptor beta chains from a single sample sequenced in a study of blood T cell repertoires in COVID-19. The data were produced by immunoSEQ multiplex PCR, yet TCRdb's version contains in-frame clones alone and is incomplete. The sample carries over 130,000 clones, over 60% recorded once. Material for sequencing was peripheral blood. The receptors shown here come from a woman older than 75 with active or convalescent COVID-19.

This clone was detected only a few times. The chain combines TRBV27 with TRBJ1-1; possibly TRBD1 for D (6 bases). The germline V gene has CDR1 MNHEY and CDR2 SMNVEV (reference sequence). The CDR3 spans 14 residues. V lost 2 bases, J lost 3 bases, and 10 bases lay in between. The CDR3 reads CASSLQGPYTEAFF. For the CDR3, the DNA is TGTGCCAGCAGTTTACAGGGGCCTTACACTGAAGCTTTCTTT.

The V and J genes are TRBV5-6 and TRBJ2-1; 7 bases map to TRBD1. V was clipped by 2 bases and J by 6 bases; unmatched bases: 8. CDR1 and CDR2 (germline): SGHDT, YYEEEE. CDR3 size: 15 residues. This chain's CDR3 is CASSLTGTAGNEQFF. CDR3 sequence (DNA): TGTGCCAGCAGCTTAACCGGGACAGCCGGCAATGAGCAGTTCTTC.

This clone has just a few counts. The chain uses TRBV7-2 and TRBJ1-1; D unresolved. The CDR3 loop spans 14 amino acids. Looked up from germline, CDR1 is SGHTA and CDR2 is FQGNSA. Trimming cost V 2 bases and J 1 base, with 8 bases left between them. The CDR3 is CASSLFGGNTEAFF. CDR3 nucleotides: TGTGCCAGCAGCTTATTTGGCGGGAACACTGAAGCTTTCTTT.

V usage is TRBV27 and J usage is TRBJ2-1, with a weak D call TRBD1 (5 bases). V was trimmed by 4 bases and J by 10 bases, leaving 11 bases between them. This CDR3 is 12 amino acids long. Germline assignment: CDR1 MNHEY and CDR2 SMNVEV (reference sequence). CDR3 coding DNA: TGTGCCAGCAGTTCGCAGGGTGGCGAGCAGTTCTTC. Its translation: CASSSQGGEQFF.

Note on this clone: At one of its ends the junction is not consistent with the germline gene, which may arise from a read error. The chain recombines TRBV5-1 with TRBJ2-2, with 7 bases identical to TRBD1. Germline lookup yields CDR1 SGHRS and CDR2 YFSETQ. CDR3 size: 14 residues. CDR3 residues: CASNLDRPNGELFF. DNA of the CDR3: TGCGCCAGCAACTTGGACAGGCCCAACGGGGAGCTGTTTTTT.

In regard to this clone: The identical CDR3 is also encoded by other nucleotide sequences in the sample. The rearrangement links TRBV30 to TRBJ1-1, with D unclear. The germline CDR1 and CDR2 sequences are GTSNPN and SVGIG (reference sequence). V lost 0 bases and J lost 4, with 12 bases in between. The CDR3 has 14 amino acids. The CDR3 region has the DNA TGTGCCTGGAGTGTACGTGCCGAGGGCACTGAAGCTTTCTTT. Protein sequence: CAWSVRAEGTEAFF.

This clone was counted a single time. The CDR3, as DNA: TGTGCCAGCAGCCAACAGACAGCTAGCAATCAGCCCCAGCATTTT. The encoded protein is CASSQQTASNQPQHF. The genes are TRBV3-1 (or the pseudogene TRBV3-2) and TRBJ1-5, with a possible D match to TRBD1 (5 bases). In germline, CDR1 is LGHDT, CDR2 YNNKEL (reference sequence). Trimming removed 2 bases at V and 0 bases at J, with 8 bases between. This CDR3 is built from 15 residues.

The V call is TRBV5-4, the J call TRBJ2-6; 7 positions match TRBD1. This CDR3 has 16 residues. Looked up from germline, CDR1 is SGHNT and CDR2 is YYREEE (reference sequence). V shed 4 bases, J shed 2 bases, and the junction held 6 bases outside the gene matches. CDR3 nucleotide sequence: TGTGCCAGCAGCCCCCAGACAGGGACTGGGGCCAACGTCCTGACTTTC. It is translated as CASSPQTGTGANVLTF.

The rearrangement uses TRBV3-1 (or the pseudogene TRBV3-2) and TRBJ2-1; 9 nucleotides agree with TRBD1. This CDR3 has 15 residues. V shed 4 bases, J shed 6 bases, and the junction held 7 bases outside the gene matches. The V gene's germline CDR1 is LGHDT and CDR2 YNNKEL (reference sequence). In DNA form, the CDR3 reads TGTGCCAGCAGCCTGAGACAGGGGGGACGCAATGAGCAGTTCTTC. It is translated as CASSLRQGGRNEQFF.

The chain is built from TRBV27 and TRBJ2-7; 8 positions match TRBD2. CDR1 and CDR2 (germline): MNHEY, SMNVEV (reference sequence). Trimming cost V 6 bases and J 3 bases; bases outside gene matches: 13. The CDR3 runs to 16 residues. CDR3 DNA: TGTGCCAGCAGAGAAACCCCCTTGCGGGGGGACTACGAGCAGTACTTC. Its translation is CASRETPLRGDYEQYF.

This chain uses TRBV5-1 with TRBJ2-3; 12 nucleotides agree with TRBD2. This CDR3 contains 17 residues. Trimming took 0 bases from V and 4 from J; bases not matched to a gene: 6. Per germline, CDR1 SGHRS and CDR2 YFSETQ. CDR3 region: CASSLASGGAHSDTQYF. Written as DNA, the CDR3 is TGCGCCAGCAGCTTGGCTAGCGGGGGGGCTCACTCAGATACGCAGTATTTT. The full variable domain, rest sourced from reference TRBV5-1 and TRBJ2-3, is KAGVTQTPRYLIKTRGQQVTLSCSPISGHRSVSWYQQTPGQGLQFLFEYFSETQRNKGNFPGRFSGRQFSNSRSEMNVSTLELGDSALYLCASSLASGGAHSDTQYFGPGTRLTVL.

V is TRBV4-2 and J is TRBJ1-1; D not certain. Germline V gene data show CDR1 as LGHNA and CDR2 as YNFKEQ. Deletions cut 1 base from V and 3 bases from J, with 12 bases between. The CDR3 is 15 amino acids. The chain's CDR3 is CASSQVMRSYTEAFF. Written as DNA, the CDR3 is TGTGCCAGCAGCCAAGTAATGAGATCGTACACTGAAGCTTTCTTT.

The sample holds a few counts of this clone. The chain joins TRBV6-5 to TRBJ1-2; 9 nucleotides line up with TRBD1. V dropped 5 bases and J dropped 13; count of bases not matched to a gene: 8. CDR1 and CDR2 from the germline V gene are MNHEY and SVGAGI. This CDR3 is built from 12 residues. In DNA, the CDR3 is TGTGCCAGCAGTAGGACAGGGGAAGTGAGCACCTTC. This encodes CASSRTGEVSTF.

This chain connects TRBV2 to TRBJ1-5; D not certain. Germline assignment: CDR1 SNHLY and CDR2 FYNNEI. The germline V and J ends were trimmed by 4 bases and 1 base, with 8 bases remaining between them. The CDR3 length is 14 residues. The CDR3: CASSAVESNQPQHF. The CDR3 DNA is TGTGCCAGCAGTGCGGTAGAAAGCAATCAGCCCCAGCATTTT.

The V and J genes are TRBV20-1 and TRBJ1-2, with TRBD1 matching 12 bases. The CDR3 sequence is 16 residues long. V was clipped by 3 bases and J by 2 bases; unmatched bases: 7. The germline CDR1 and CDR2 sequences are DFQATT and SNEGSKA (reference sequence). The CDR3 nucleotides read TGCAGTGCTAGTCCGGGACAGGGGGCGAGGAACTATGGCTACACCTTC. Translated: CSASPGQGARNYGYTF.

This chain joins TRBV7-9 and TRBJ1-2; D is undetermined. CDR1 SEHNR and CDR2 FQNEAQ come from the germline V gene (reference sequence). CDR3 length equals 13 residues. V was trimmed by 4 bases and J by 5 bases, leaving 11 bases between them. CDR3 bases: TGTGCCAGCAGCTCCGCGGCGCTTTATGGCTACACCTTC. Translated: CASSSAALYGYTF.

This clone was seen a few times. The J gene is TRBJ2-7, the V gene TRBV5-1; maybe TRBD2 (6 bases). Germline CDR1 and CDR2: SGHRS and YFSETQ. The ends were cut back, 0 bases at V and 2 bases at J, with 15 bases in the middle. The CDR3 extends over 16 amino acids. CDR3 sequence: CASSLVFGGEPYEQYF. Here the CDR3 DNA reads TGCGCCAGCAGCTTGGTGTTCGGAGGGGAGCCCTACGAGCAGTACTTC. The complete variable domain, with remaining parts taken from reference TRBV5-1 and TRBJ2-7, reads KAGVTQTPRYLIKTRGQQVTLSCSPISGHRSVSWYQQTPGQGLQFLFEYFSETQRNKGNFPGRFSGRQFSNSRSEMNVSTLELGDSALYLCASSLVFGGEPYEQYFGPGTRLTVT.

As regards this clone: One end of the junction fails to match germline, which may point to a read error. The chain couples TRBV7-7 to TRBJ2-5; D is unresolved. The CDR3 totals 12 residues. From germline, CDR1 is SSHAT and CDR2 FNYEAQ (reference sequence). The CDR3 protein is CASSPNGLTQYF. The CDR3 DNA reads as TGTGCTAGCAGCCCCAATGGTCTAACCCAGTACTTC. Full variable domain (missing parts from reference TRBV7-7 and TRBJ2-5): GAGVSQSPRYKVTKRGQDVTLRCDPISSHATLYWYQQALGQGPEFLTYFNYEAQPDKSGLPSDRFSAERPEGSISTLTIQRTEQRDSAMYRCASSPNGLTQYFGPGTRLLVL.

The V and J genes are TRBV27 and TRBJ2-1; maybe TRBD1 (6 bases). Germline V gene data show CDR1 as MNHEY and CDR2 as SMNVEV (reference sequence). This CDR3 comprises 19 residues. V was trimmed by 5 bases and J by 0 bases, leaving 23 bases between them. DNA of the CDR3: TGTGCCAGCAGTCCGTCGATCGTGAGTGGCAGGGGCTCCTACAATGAGCAGTTCTTC. Its protein is CASSPSIVSGRGSYNEQFF.

This clone was seen a handful of times. V is TRBV4-3 and J is TRBJ1-4; D might be TRBD1 (6 bases). The V end lost 2 bases, the J end lost 8 bases, and 15 bases lay between the germline ends. Germline loops: CDR1 LGHNA, CDR2 YSLEER. This CDR3 has 15 residues. CDR3 amino acids: CASSQYGTHGEKLFF. CDR3 nucleotides: TGCGCCAGCAGCCAATATGGGACACACGGCGAAAAACTGTTTTTT.